This passage covers 25 T cell receptor beta chains from one sample sequenced in a study of OX40 agonist ivuxolimab in advanced cancers. Using immunoSEQ multiplex PCR, the repertoire was profiled, and TCRdb retains in-frame clones only, with some absent. The data contain approximately 80,000 clones, less than 95% of them singletons. The sequencing used CD4+ or CD8+ T cells sorted from blood, collected in a trial of the OX40 agonist ivuxolimab. The receptor source for this set is an adult with an advanced solid tumor such as melanoma, head and neck, liver or kidney cancer.

V is TRBV5-6 and J is TRBJ2-5; tentatively, D is TRBD2 (7 bases). The germline V gene encodes CDR1 SGHDT and CDR2 YYEEEE. V was trimmed by 3 bases and J by 9 bases, leaving 24 bases between them. CDR3 length equals 16 residues. The CDR3 DNA sequence: TGTGCCAGCAGCTCGACTTCTTTCGCGGCGGGGGCCGCCCAGTACTTC. Translated, it gives CASSSTSFAAGAAQYF.

The V and J genes are TRBV6-1 and TRBJ2-3; 9 nucleotides match TRBD2. Germline V CDR1 and CDR2: MNHNS, SASEGT. The CDR3 is 16 amino acids. Trimming removed 4 bases from V and 2 bases from J; junction bases left unmatched: 7. CDR3 in DNA: TGTGCCAGCAGTGGAATAGCGGGGGCCATCACAGATACGCAGTATTTT. Translating gives CASSGIAGAITDTQYF.

The chain couples TRBV13 to TRBJ2-3; the D gene is possibly TRBD2 (5 bases). V was trimmed by 4 bases and J by 5 bases, leaving 10 bases between them. The CDR3 is 13 amino acids. Per the germline V gene, CDR1 is PRHDT and CDR2 is FYEKMQ (reference sequence). CDR3 bases: TGTGCCAGCAGCTCCCAAGAGGGAGATACGCAGTATTTT. This encodes CASSSQEGDTQYF.

V and J are TRBV6-5 and TRBJ1-2; maybe TRBD1 (6 bases). The CDR3 covers 13 residues. Per the germline V gene, CDR1 is MNHEY and CDR2 is SVGAGI. V was clipped by 5 bases and J by 4 bases, with 11 bases between them. The CDR3 DNA follows: TGTGCCAGCAGTATTGGGACAATCTATGGCTACACCTTC. This encodes CASSIGTIYGYTF.

This rearrangement joins TRBV27 to TRBJ1-2; TRBD1 might be the D (5 bases). Germline CDR1 and CDR2: MNHEY and SMNVEV (reference sequence). Between the trimmed V and J ends, which lost 2 bases and 5 bases, there was a span of 9 bases. The CDR3 covers 13 residues. The CDR3, as DNA: TGTGCCAGCAGTTTACTTCCAGGGTATGGCTACACCTTC. Translation gives CASSLLPGYGYTF.

The chain combines TRBV7-2 with TRBJ1-1; weak D call: TRBD1 (5 bases). Per germline, CDR1 SGHTA and CDR2 FQGNSA. This CDR3 region has 16 residues. The ends were cut back, 3 bases at V and 6 bases at J, with 20 bases in the middle. DNA of the CDR3: TGTGCCAGCAGCTTTTCCGGGCACTGGAAAGGGGCTGAAGCTTTCTTT. Residues: CASSFSGHWKGAEAFF. The variable domain in full, completed from reference TRBV7-2 and TRBJ1-1, reads GAGVSQSPSNKVTEKGKDVELRCDPISGHTALYWYRQSLGQGLEFLIYFQGNSAPDKSGLPSDRFSAERTGGSVSTLTIQRTQQEDSAVYLCASSFSGHWKGAEAFFGQGTRLTVV.

This chain connects TRBV25-1 to TRBJ2-2; D gene uncertain. Germline V gene data show CDR1 as MGHDK and CDR2 as SYGVNS. CDR3 size: 10 residues. The V end was cut by 7 bases, the J end by 6 bases, with 3 bases between. CDR3 coding DNA: TGTGCCAGCAAGGCCGGGGAGCTGTTTTTT. Amino acid sequence: CASKAGELFF. Looking up the rest from reference TRBV25-1 and TRBJ2-2 gives the full variable domain: EADIYQTPRYLVIGTGKKITLECSQTMGHDKMYWYQQDPGMELHLIHYSYGVNSTEKGDLSSESTVSRIRTEHFPLTLESARPSHTSQYLCASKAGELFFGEGSRLTVL.

The gene calls are TRBV30 and TRBJ1-1; the D is unclear. V was clipped by 2 bases and J by 10 bases, with 11 bases between them. CDR3 length: 11 residues. The germline V gene has CDR1 GTSNPN and CDR2 SVGIG (reference sequence). In DNA form, the CDR3 reads TGTGCCTGGAGTCCTGGGGTCCTAGCTTTCTTT. It is translated as CAWSPGVLAFF.

This chain uses TRBV28 with TRBJ2-1, with TRBD2 matching over 10 bases. Germline CDR1 is MDHEN and CDR2 is SYDVKM. CDR3 length equals 13 residues. The junction had 0 bases not matched to a gene; V was cut back by 7 bases and J by 3 bases. This CDR3 is CASTSGGYNEQFF. The DNA of the CDR3 is TGTGCCAGCACTAGCGGGGGCTACAATGAGCAGTTCTTC.

This clone came up once. J is TRBJ1-2 and V is TRBV5-6, with D tentatively TRBD1 (5 bases). Germline V gene data show CDR1 as SGHDT and CDR2 as YYEEEE. V gave up 4 bases and J gave up 2 bases, with 12 bases separating them. The CDR3 has 14 residues. The CDR3 spells CASSQGDRNYGYTF. CDR3 nucleotide sequence: TGTGCCAGCAGCCAGGGCGACAGAAACTATGGCTACACCTTC.

CDR3 sequence: CASSSSGGTGSYTF. CDR3 sequence (DNA): TGTGCCAGCAGTTCGTCGGGGGGGACAGGGAGCTACACCTTC. The gene calls are TRBV28 and TRBJ1-2; 9 nucleotides line up with TRBD1. Germline V gene lookup returns CDR1 MDHEN and CDR2 SYDVKM. The CDR3 is made up of 14 amino acids. J gave up 9 bases and V 4 bases, and 9 bases lay outside the gene matches.

The chain is built from TRBV25-1 and TRBJ1-2; the match to TRBD1 covers 8 bases. This CDR3 has 16 amino acids. The V gene end was trimmed by 4 bases and the J gene end by 6 bases; junction bases not matched to a gene: 13. Looked up from germline, CDR1 is MGHDK and CDR2 is SYGVNS. The CDR3 nucleotides read TGTGCCAGCAGTGTAACTGGACAGGGCAGGATGAATGGCTACACCTTC. Protein product: CASSVTGQGRMNGYTF.

This clone was seen a single time. V and J are TRBV19 and TRBJ2-3, with D uncertain. V lost 4 bases, J lost 7 bases, and 15 bases lay in between. The CDR3 extends over 14 amino acids. Germline CDR1 and CDR2: LNHDA and SQIVND (reference sequence). The CDR3 DNA follows: TGTGCCAGTAGTACCGACCTCTTTGAACATACGCAGTATTTT. It codes for CASSTDLFEHTQYF.

The J gene is TRBJ2-3, the V gene TRBV6-4, with 9 bases lining up with TRBD2. This CDR3 region has 16 residues. Per the germline V gene, CDR1 is MRHNA and CDR2 is SNTAGT. Trimming removed 3 bases from V and 1 base from J; junction bases left unmatched: 5. In DNA form, the CDR3 reads TGTGCCAGCAGTGAGGTAGCGGGAGCAGGCACAGATACGCAGTATTTT. This translates into CASSEVAGAGTDTQYF.

The genes are TRBV7-8 and TRBJ2-2; D is unclear. Trimming cost V 7 bases and J 4 bases, with 13 bases left between them. Germline V lookup: CDR1 SGHVS, CDR2 FQNEAQ. The CDR3 is 14 amino acids. The CDR3 loop is CASIPPPGTGELFF. The CDR3, as DNA: TGTGCCAGCATCCCCCCACCAGGCACCGGGGAGCTGTTTTTT.

The chain recombines TRBV7-2 with TRBJ2-6; D is ambiguous. This CDR3 has 15 amino acids. The germline CDR1 and CDR2 sequences are SGHTA and FQGNSA. Trimming took off 3 bases at V and 4 bases at J, with 10 bases between the two ends. CDR3 bases: TGTGCCAGCAGCTTCCTGCTTGGGGGGGCCAACGTCCTGACTTTC. Translation: CASSFLLGGANVLTF. The full variable domain, in which reference TRBV7-2 and TRBJ2-6 provide the parts outside the CDR3, is GAGVSQSPSNKVTEKGKDVELRCDPISGHTALYWYRQSLGQGLEFLIYFQGNSAPDKSGLPSDRFSAERTGGSVSTLTIQRTQQEDSAVYLCASSFLLGGANVLTFGAGSRLTVL.

The V and J genes are TRBV9 and TRBJ2-3; a possible D gene is TRBD2 (7 bases). The CDR3 totals 13 residues. Germline V CDR1 and CDR2: SGDLS, YYNGEE. V was pared by 0 bases and J by 8 bases, with 10 bases between. The CDR3 loop reads CASSVGEGGTQYF. The DNA for the CDR3 is TGTGCCAGCAGCGTAGGGGAGGGGGGTACGCAGTATTTT.

V and J are TRBV10-2 and TRBJ2-2; D is tentatively TRBD1 or TRBD2 (6 bases each). V lost 7 bases to trimming and J lost 4 bases, with 16 bases between them. The CDR3 has 15 amino acids. Germline V lookup: CDR1 WSHSY, CDR2 SAAADI. DNA for the CDR3: TGCGCCAGCATGAGTGGGGGGCGCGGCACCGGGGAGCTGTTTTTT. As protein: CASMSGGRGTGELFF.

This sequence joins TRBV10-3 and TRBJ2-1; the D is unclear. CDR1 is ENHRY and CDR2 is SYGVKD in the germline V gene. The CDR3 consists of 15 residues. Between the trimmed V and J ends, which lost 5 bases and 0 bases, there was a span of 11 bases. The CDR3 nucleotides are TGTGCCATCAGTAGCAGGTCGAGCTCCTACAATGAGCAGTTCTTC. This translates into CAISSRSSSYNEQFF.

The rearrangement uses TRBV28 and TRBJ1-1; D is undetermined. The CDR3 loop spans 13 amino acids. Germline V gene lookup returns CDR1 MDHEN and CDR2 SYDVKM. Trimming cost V 7 bases and J 3 bases, with 12 bases left between them. As DNA, the CDR3 is TGTGCCAGCATGGGATTACTGGACACTGAAGCTTTCTTT. Translated: CASMGLLDTEAFF.

This clone showed up just a few times. The sample has other DNA sequences that encode this CDR3 too. The V gene is TRBV30, the J gene TRBJ1-1; D unclear. V was clipped by 2 bases and J by 2 bases, with 3 bases between them. This CDR3 comprises 11 residues. Looked up from germline, CDR1 is GTSNPN and CDR2 is SVGIG (reference sequence). The CDR3 here is CAWSRNTEAFF. The DNA for the CDR3 is TGTGCCTGGAGTCGAAACACTGAAGCTTTCTTT.

This chain connects TRBV4-1 to TRBJ2-1; 11 bases align to TRBD2. Germline assignment: CDR1 MGHRA and CDR2 YSYEKL. This CDR3 is 15 amino acids long. V was clipped by 2 bases and J by 12 bases; unmatched bases: 9. The CDR3 here is CASSQSQGLAVGQFF. In DNA form, the CDR3 reads TGCGCCAGCAGCCAATCCCAGGGACTAGCGGTTGGGCAGTTCTTC.

The chain employs TRBV11-2 and TRBJ2-6; no reliable D call. Trimming took 0 bases from V and 0 from J, leaving 9 bases between them. The CDR3 is 17 amino acids. The germline V gene encodes CDR1 SGHAT and CDR2 FQNNGV. CDR3 coding DNA: TGTGCCAGCAGCTTAGATGATCGGATCTCTGGGGCCAACGTCCTGACTTTC. Translated, it gives CASSLDDRISGANVLTF.

The chain combines TRBV11-2 with TRBJ1-3, with D unresolved. Trimming removed 5 bases from V and 4 bases from J, with 18 bases in between. The CDR3 is made up of 16 amino acids. The germline V gene has CDR1 SGHAT and CDR2 FQNNGV. The CDR3 protein is CASSLLPQRVGNTIYF. As DNA, the CDR3 is TGTGCCAGCAGCCTACTCCCCCAGCGGGTGGGAAACACCATATATTTT.

This rearrangement joins TRBV2 to TRBJ2-3; 8 nucleotides line up with TRBD2. The V gene end was trimmed by 7 bases and the J gene end by 4 bases; junction bases not matched to a gene: 7. Germline-derived CDR1 and CDR2 are SNHLY and FYNNEI. The CDR3 runs to 14 residues. CDR3: CASMDGGASDTQYF. The CDR3 DNA reads TGTGCCAGCATGGACGGGGGGGCCTCAGATACGCAGTATTTT. Full variable domain (outside the CDR3, taken from reference TRBV2 and TRBJ2-3): EPEVTQTPSHQVTQMGQEVILRCVPISNHLYFYWYRQILGQKVEFLVSFYNNEISEKSEIFDDQFSVERPDGSNFTLKIRSTKLEDSAMYFCASMDGGASDTQYFGPGTRLTVL.